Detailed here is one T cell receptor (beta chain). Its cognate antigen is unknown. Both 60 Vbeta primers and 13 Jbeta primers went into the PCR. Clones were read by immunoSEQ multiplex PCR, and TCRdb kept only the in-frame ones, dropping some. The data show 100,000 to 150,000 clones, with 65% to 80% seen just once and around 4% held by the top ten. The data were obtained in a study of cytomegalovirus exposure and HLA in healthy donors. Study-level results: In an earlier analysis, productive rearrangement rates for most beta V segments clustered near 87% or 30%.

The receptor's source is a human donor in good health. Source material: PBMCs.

The CDR3 reads CASSRGLGDQPQHF. In DNA, the CDR3 is TGTGCCAGCAGTAGGGGACTGGGGGATCAGCCCCAGCATTTT. The chain uses TRBV6-1 and TRBJ1-5, with a weak D call TRBD1 (5 bases). Trimming took off 5 bases at V and 5 bases at J, with 13 bases between the two ends. In germline, CDR1 is MNHNS, CDR2 SASEGT. The CDR3 runs to 14 residues.